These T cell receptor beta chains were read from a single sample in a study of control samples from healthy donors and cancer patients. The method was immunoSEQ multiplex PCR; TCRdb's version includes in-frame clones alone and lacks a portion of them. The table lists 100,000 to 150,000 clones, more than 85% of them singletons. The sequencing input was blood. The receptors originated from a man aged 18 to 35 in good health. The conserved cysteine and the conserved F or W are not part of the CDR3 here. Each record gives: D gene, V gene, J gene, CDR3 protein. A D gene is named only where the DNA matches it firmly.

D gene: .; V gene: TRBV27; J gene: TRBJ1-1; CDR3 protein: ASSAYRAVNTEAF
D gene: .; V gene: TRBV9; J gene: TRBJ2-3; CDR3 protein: ASSVGTTATDTQY
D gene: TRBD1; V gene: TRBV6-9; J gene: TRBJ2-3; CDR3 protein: ASSYRRQGLTDTQY
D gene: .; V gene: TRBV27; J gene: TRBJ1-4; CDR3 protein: ASRRGGLNEKLF
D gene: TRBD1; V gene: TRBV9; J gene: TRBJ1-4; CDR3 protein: ASSADRGPEKLF
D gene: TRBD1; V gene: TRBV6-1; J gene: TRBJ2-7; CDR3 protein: ASSDPLGGTGFFEQY
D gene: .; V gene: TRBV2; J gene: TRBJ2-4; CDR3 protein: ASSEVRWPGAKNIQY
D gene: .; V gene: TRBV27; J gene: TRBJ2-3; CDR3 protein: ASSLYGRGWTDTQY
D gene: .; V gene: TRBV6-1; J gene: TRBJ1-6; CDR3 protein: ASSEGQGGRSSYNSPLH
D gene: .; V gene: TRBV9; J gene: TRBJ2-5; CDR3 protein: ASSVAMGETQY